These T cell receptor beta chains were read from a single sample in a study of response to subunit inactivated influenza vaccine. A single record per CDR3 protein comes from TCRdb applying MiXCR to the RT-PCR reads. The table lists hundreds of thousands of distinct CDR3 sequences, around 8% of them singletons. The sequencing here drew on PBMCs from blood, taken approximately 25 months after vaccination. The receptor set was obtained from a man aged 45 to 70 who received an inactivated influenza vaccine. CDR3s leave out the opening cysteine and the closing phenylalanine or tryptophan.

j_gene,v_gene,len,CDR3aa
TRBJ2-1,TRBV7-2,15,ASSLRVLGQGIDEQF
TRBJ1-5,TRBV6-2/TRBV6-3,14,ASSYSTGGGNQPQH
TRBJ2-4,TRBV18,15,ASSPPNRGLAKNIQY
TRBJ1-6,TRBV9,12,ASSVKWGNSPLH
TRBJ1-3,TRBV7-2,12,ASSLNSAPSTIY
TRBJ2-1,TRBV27,12,ASRRDRVSNEQF
TRBJ2-3,TRBV2,10,ASTPTPDTQY
TRBJ1-5,TRBV19,11,ASTMASNQPQH
TRBJ2-7,TRBV6-2/TRBV6-3,10,ASRTEAYEQY
TRBJ2-6,TRBV28,16,ASSPSAGTFSGANVLT
TRBJ2-1,TRBV28,12,ASSLSGSLNEQF
TRBJ2-7,TRBV20-1,10,SARRDRGRQY
TRBJ2-1,TRBV4-3,14,ASSQIGDRVWHEQF
TRBJ2-5,TRBV20-1,11,SASSYGGETQY
TRBJ2-2,TRBV7-2,15,ASSPRREVASTGELF
TRBJ2-5,TRBV5-1,11,ASSDRVAETQY
TRBJ2-2,TRBV20-1,14,SARATIQGSTGELF
TRBJ2-2,TRBV7-8,12,ASSLRLNTGELF
TRBJ2-2,TRBV6-2/TRBV6-3,17,ASRAVVAGRGLLHRELF
TRBJ2-7,TRBV28,13,ASSLGGQATYEQY
TRBJ2-1,TRBV18,11,ASSPGARNEQF
TRBJ1-2,TRBV20-1,10,SARDRGRGYT
TRBJ2-1,TRBV12-3/TRBV12-4,13,ASSFLSPGENEQF
TRBJ2-3,TRBV28,12,ASSRPILLNTQY
TRBJ2-1,TRBV9,11,ASGSGVGNEQF
TRBJ2-6,TRBV7-2,14,ASSVGRYSGANVLT
TRBJ2-5,TRBV20-1,9,SAERQETQY
TRBJ2-3,TRBV7-6,13,ASSMGGTSTDTQY
TRBJ2-1,TRBV12-3/TRBV12-4,12,ASRHTGGYNEQF
TRBJ2-3,TRBV27,14,ASRGLVWGRTDTQY
TRBJ1-2,TRBV5-1,13,ASSFSLLHNYGYT
TRBJ2-1,TRBV10-3,12,AISESDFGNEQF
TRBJ2-5,TRBV5-1,11,ASSLWRGETQY
TRBJ1-1,TRBV15,12,ATSRDRGNTEAF
TRBJ2-1,TRBV4-1,13,ASSSLSGGEYEQF